The 8 T cell receptor beta chains in this list originate from one sample, sequenced in a study of cytomegalovirus exposure and HLA in healthy donors. The PCR made use of 60 Vbeta and 13 Jbeta primers. Measured with immunoSEQ multiplex PCR; TCRdb has only the in-frame clones, and not every one. The data contain about 160,000 clones, approximately 80% of them singletons. Sequencing was carried out using PBMCs. Receptors were obtained from a woman aged 40 to 50 in good health and CMV-seropositive.

This chain connects TRBV5-4 to TRBJ1-2; D gene unclear. V lost 2 bases, J lost 8 bases, and 10 bases lay in between. Germline CDR1 SGHNT, CDR2 YYREEE (reference sequence). The CDR3 consists of 12 residues. As DNA, the CDR3 is TGTGCCAGCAGCTTTTTTAAGGAGGGCTACACCTTC. Its protein product is CASSFFKEGYTF.

The chain joins TRBV4-3 to TRBJ1-2; 7 bases agree with TRBD1. Trimming removed 0 bases from V and 5 bases from J; junction bases left unmatched: 9. The CDR3 length is 16 residues. CDR1 is LGHNA, CDR2 YSLEER, per germline. Here the CDR3 DNA reads TGCGCCAGCAGCCAAGACGGGACAGCGACTTGGTATGGCTACACCTTC. The encoded protein is CASSQDGTATWYGYTF.

The CDR3 DNA sequence: TGTGCCAGCAGCTGGGACAGGGGGAACACCGGGGAGCTGTTTTTT. It translates to CASSWDRGNTGELFF. V gene TRBV2 combines with J gene TRBJ2-2; 10 bases agree with TRBD1. The V gene end was trimmed by 6 bases and the J gene end by 1 base; junction bases not matched to a gene: 2. The length of the CDR3 is 15 residues. Germline CDR1 reads SNHLY; CDR2 reads FYNNEI.

The V gene is TRBV7-2, the J gene TRBJ2-1; 7 bases fit TRBD2. Germline trimming cut 2 bases from V and 15 bases from J; bases unmatched to any gene: 7. CDR1 SGHTA and CDR2 FQGNSA come from the germline V gene. CDR3 size: 12 residues. The CDR3 region is CASSLPAGVGFF. As DNA, the CDR3 is TGTGCCAGCAGCTTACCCGCGGGGGTGGGGTTCTTC.

This rearrangement joins TRBV7-9 to TRBJ1-2; D is possibly TRBD1 (5 bases). The germline gives CDR1 SEHNR, CDR2 FQNEAQ (reference sequence). Deletions cut 0 bases from V and 4 bases from J, with 9 bases between. The CDR3 is 14 amino acids. CDR3: CASSLADRSYGYTF. CDR3 coding DNA: TGTGCCAGCAGCTTAGCCGACAGAAGCTATGGCTACACCTTC. The full variable domain, with the rest looked up from reference TRBV7-9 and TRBJ1-2, is DTGVSQNPRHKITKRGQNVTFRCDPISEHNRLYWYRQTLGQGPEFLTYFQNEAQLEKSRLLSDRFSAERPKGSFSTLEIQRTEQGDSAMYLCASSLADRSYGYTFGSGTRLTVV.

The chain has TRBV7-8 and TRBJ2-6, with D perhaps matching TRBD2 (5 bases). Trimming cost V 1 base and J 3 bases, with 16 bases left between them. This CDR3 is 18 amino acids long. Germline lookup yields CDR1 SGHVS and CDR2 FQNEAQ. The CDR3, as DNA: TGTGCCAGCAGCTTAGAGACGGGCCCGGCGGGTGGGGCCAACGTCCTGACTTTC. Translation gives CASSLETGPAGGANVLTF.

This clone was recorded once. The chain has TRBV11-3 and TRBJ2-3; 14 nucleotides agree with TRBD2. The trim removed 3 bases at V and 5 bases at J, leaving 4 bases unmatched. The germline V gene has CDR1 SGHNT and CDR2 YENEEA. The CDR3 sequence is 16 residues long. CDR3 loop: CASSFGTSGSGDTQYF. For the CDR3, the DNA is TGTGCCAGCAGCTTCGGGACTAGCGGGAGTGGAGATACGCAGTATTTT.

As concerns this clone: Other nucleotide sequences from this sample produce the same CDR3. The rearrangement joins TRBV9 to TRBJ1-3, with D maybe TRBD1 (5 bases). Per germline, CDR1 SGDLS and CDR2 YYNGEE. V lost 0 bases, J lost 2 bases, and 12 bases lay in between. The CDR3 loop spans 16 amino acids. The CDR3: CASSVATGEAGNTIYF. The CDR3 DNA reads TGTGCCAGCAGCGTAGCTACGGGGGAAGCTGGAAACACCATATATTTT.